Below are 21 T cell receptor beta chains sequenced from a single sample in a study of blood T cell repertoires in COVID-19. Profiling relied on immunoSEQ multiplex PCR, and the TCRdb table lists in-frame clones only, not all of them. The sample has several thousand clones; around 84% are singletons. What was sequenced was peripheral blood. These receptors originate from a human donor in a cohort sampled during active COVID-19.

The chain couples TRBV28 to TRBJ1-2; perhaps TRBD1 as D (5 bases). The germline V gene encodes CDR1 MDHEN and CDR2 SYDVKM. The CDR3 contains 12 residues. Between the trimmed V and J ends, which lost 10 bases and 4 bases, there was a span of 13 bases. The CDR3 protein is CATQFGAYGYTF. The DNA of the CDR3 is TGTGCCACCCAGTTTGGGGCCTATGGCTACACCTTC.

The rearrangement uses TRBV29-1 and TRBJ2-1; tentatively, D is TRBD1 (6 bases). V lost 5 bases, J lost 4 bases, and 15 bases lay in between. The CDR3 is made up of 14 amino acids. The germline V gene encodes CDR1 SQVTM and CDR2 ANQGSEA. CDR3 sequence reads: CSVPGRGAYNEQFF. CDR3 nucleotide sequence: TGCAGCGTTCCGGGCAGGGGTGCTTACAATGAGCAGTTCTTC.

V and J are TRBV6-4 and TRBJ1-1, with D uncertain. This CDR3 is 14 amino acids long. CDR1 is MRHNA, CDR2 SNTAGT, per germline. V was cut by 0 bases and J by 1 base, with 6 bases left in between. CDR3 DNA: TGTGCCAGCAGTGACTCCGACAAGAACACTGAAGCTTTCTTT. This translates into CASSDSDKNTEAFF.

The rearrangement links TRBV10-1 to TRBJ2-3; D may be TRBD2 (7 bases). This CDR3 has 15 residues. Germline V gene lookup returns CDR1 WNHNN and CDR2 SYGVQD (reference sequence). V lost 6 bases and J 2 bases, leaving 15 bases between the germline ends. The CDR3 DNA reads TGCGCCAGCAGCCTGGGGGGGGCGGACACAGATACGCAGTATTTT. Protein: CASSLGGADTDTQYF.

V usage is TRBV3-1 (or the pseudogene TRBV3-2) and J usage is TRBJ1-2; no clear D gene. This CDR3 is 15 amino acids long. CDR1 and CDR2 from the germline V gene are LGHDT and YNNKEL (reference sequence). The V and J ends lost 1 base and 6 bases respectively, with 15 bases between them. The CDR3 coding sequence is TGTGCCAGCAGCCAAGTTGCGGGTTCGAACGATGGCTACACCTTC. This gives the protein CASSQVAGSNDGYTF.

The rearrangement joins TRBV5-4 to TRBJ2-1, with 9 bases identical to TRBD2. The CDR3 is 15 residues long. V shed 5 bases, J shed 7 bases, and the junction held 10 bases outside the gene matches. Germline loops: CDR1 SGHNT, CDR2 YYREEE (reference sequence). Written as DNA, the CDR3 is TGTGCCAGCAGTGGCGGGGGGGTAGGATCTAATGAGCAGTTCTTC. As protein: CASSGGGVGSNEQFF.

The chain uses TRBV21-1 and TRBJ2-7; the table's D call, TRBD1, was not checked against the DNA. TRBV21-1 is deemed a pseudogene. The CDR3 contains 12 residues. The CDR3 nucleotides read TGTGCCAGCGGGACAGATGGTTACGAGCAGTACTTC. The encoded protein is CASGTDGYEQYF.

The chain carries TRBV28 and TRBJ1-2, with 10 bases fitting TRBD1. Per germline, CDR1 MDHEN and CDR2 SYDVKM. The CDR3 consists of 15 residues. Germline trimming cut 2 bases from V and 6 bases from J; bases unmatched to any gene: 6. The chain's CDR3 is CASSLLLTGGHGYTF. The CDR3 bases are TGTGCCAGCAGTTTACTGCTGACAGGGGGCCATGGCTACACCTTC.

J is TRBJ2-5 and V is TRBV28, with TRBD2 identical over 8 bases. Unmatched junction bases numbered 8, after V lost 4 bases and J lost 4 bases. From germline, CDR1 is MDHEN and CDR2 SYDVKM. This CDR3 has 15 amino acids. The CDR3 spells CASSSLAGGLETQYF. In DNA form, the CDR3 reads TGTGCCAGCAGTTCCCTCGCGGGGGGTCTAGAGACCCAGTACTTC. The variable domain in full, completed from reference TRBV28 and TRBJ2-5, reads DVKVTQSSRYLVKRTGEKVFLECVQDMDHENMFWYRQDPGLGLRLIYFSYDVKMKEKGDIPEGYSVSREKKERFSLILESASTNQTSMYLCASSSLAGGLETQYFGPGTRLLVL.

The CDR3 loop is CASSAQGPGELFF. CDR3 coding DNA: TGTGCCAGCAGCGCACAGGGGCCGGGGGAGCTGTTTTTT. This sequence joins TRBV5-5 and TRBJ2-2; 7 nucleotides match TRBD1. Per the germline V gene, CDR1 is SGHKS and CDR2 is YYEKEE (reference sequence). The CDR3 runs to 13 residues. V dropped 4 bases and J dropped 8; count of bases not matched to a gene: 5.

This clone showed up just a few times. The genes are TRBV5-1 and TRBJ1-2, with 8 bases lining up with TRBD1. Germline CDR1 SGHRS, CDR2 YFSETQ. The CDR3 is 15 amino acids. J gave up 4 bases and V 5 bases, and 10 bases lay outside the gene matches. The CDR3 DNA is TGCGCCAGCAGGACTACCGCGGGACAGGTCTATGGCTACACCTTC. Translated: CASRTTAGQVYGYTF.

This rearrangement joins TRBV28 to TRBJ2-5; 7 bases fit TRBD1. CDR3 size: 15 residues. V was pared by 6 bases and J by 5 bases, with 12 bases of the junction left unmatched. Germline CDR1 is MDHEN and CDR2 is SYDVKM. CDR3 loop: CASRGSDRAGETQYF. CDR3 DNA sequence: TGTGCCAGCAGGGGAAGCGACAGGGCCGGGGAGACCCAGTACTTC.

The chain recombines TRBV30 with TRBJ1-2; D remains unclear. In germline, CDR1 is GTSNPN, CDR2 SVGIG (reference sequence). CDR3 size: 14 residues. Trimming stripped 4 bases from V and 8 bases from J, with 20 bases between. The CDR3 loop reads CAWIARVSSGGYTF. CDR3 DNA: TGTGCCTGGATAGCCCGGGTCTCCAGTGGGGGCTACACCTTC.

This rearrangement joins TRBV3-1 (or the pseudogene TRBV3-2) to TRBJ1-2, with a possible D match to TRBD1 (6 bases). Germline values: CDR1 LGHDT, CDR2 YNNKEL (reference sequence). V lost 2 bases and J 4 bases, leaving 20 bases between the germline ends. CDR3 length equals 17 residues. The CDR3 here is CASSQSTGKQSAYGYTF. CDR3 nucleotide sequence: TGTGCCAGCAGCCAAAGCACAGGGAAACAAAGTGCCTATGGCTACACCTTC.

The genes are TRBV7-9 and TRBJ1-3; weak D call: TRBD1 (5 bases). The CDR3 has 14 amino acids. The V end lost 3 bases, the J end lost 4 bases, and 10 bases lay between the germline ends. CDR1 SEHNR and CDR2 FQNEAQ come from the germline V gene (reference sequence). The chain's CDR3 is CASSLSGSGNTIYF. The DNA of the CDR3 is TGTGCCAGCAGCTTGTCAGGGTCGGGAAACACCATATATTTT.

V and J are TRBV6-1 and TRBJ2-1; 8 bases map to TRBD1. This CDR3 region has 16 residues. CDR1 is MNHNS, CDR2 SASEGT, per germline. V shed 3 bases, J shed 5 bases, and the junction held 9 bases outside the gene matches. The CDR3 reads CASSDPGGAWDNEQFF. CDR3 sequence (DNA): TGTGCCAGCAGTGATCCAGGGGGCGCTTGGGACAATGAGCAGTTCTTC.

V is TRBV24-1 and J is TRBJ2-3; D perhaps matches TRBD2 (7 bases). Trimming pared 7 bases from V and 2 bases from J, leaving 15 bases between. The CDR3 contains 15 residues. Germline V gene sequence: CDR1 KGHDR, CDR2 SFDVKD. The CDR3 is CATRAGGGLTDTQYF. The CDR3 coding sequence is TGTGCCACCAGGGCCGGCGGGGGCCTCACAGATACGCAGTATTTT.

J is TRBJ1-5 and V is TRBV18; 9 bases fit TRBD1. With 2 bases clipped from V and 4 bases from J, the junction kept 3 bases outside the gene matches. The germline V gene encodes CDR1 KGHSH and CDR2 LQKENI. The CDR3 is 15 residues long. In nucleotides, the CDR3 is TGTGCCAGCTCACCAATGGGACAGGGTAATCAGCCCCAGCATTTT. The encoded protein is CASSPMGQGNQPQHF.

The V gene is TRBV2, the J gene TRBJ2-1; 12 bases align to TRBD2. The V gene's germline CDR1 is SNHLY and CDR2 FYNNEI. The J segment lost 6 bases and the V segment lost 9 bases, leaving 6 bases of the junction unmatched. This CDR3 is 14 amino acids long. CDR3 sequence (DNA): TGTGCCAGGAATCTAGCGGGGGGGCCCAATGAGCAGTTCTTC. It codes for CARNLAGGPNEQFF.

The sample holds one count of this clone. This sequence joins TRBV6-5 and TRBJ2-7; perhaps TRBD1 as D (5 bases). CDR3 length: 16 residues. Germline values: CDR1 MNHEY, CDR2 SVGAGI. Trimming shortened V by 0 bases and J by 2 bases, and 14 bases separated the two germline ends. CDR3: CASSYSSIGEPYEQYF. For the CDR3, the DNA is TGTGCCAGCAGTTACTCGAGTATAGGGGAACCCTACGAGCAGTACTTC.

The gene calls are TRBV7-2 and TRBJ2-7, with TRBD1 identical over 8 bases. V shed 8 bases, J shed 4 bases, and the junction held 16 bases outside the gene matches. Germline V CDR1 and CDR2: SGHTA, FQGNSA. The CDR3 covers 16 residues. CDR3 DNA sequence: TGTGCCAGCCAGAGGAGAACAGGGGGTAGCGAATACGAGCAGTACTTC. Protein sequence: CASQRRTGGSEYEQYF.